This TCR beta chain was sequenced for a study of early T cells in non-severe SARS-CoV-2 infection. As for the study in general: Sequencing used unsorted whole-blood bulk RNA, so chains lack pairing.

This clonotype was detected ten times or more. Its antigen is still unknown. Germline-derived CDR1 and CDR2 are MDHEN and SYDVKM. Trimming shortened V by 6 bases and J by 7 bases, and 15 bases separated the two germline ends. The CDR3 totals 14 residues. Individual cDNA molecules were tagged with unique molecular identifiers. Via MiXCR, TCRdb re-called the 5' RACE reads, giving one row per CDR3 protein. The data contain approximately 77,000 distinct CDR3 sequences, around 16% of them singletons. Points from the study as a whole: Private and CD4 specificities were missed by VDJdb matching, which favored anti-spike CD8 responses.

The receptor's source is an adult who was a healthcare worker with PCR-confirmed SARS-CoV-2 infection or an uninfected control (not recorded which). The rearrangement uses TRBV28 and TRBJ1-4; D might be TRBD1 (5 bases). The sequenced sample consisted of whole blood. CDR3 amino acids: CASRPNRGSEKLFF. The CDR3 nucleotides are TGTGCCAGCAGGCCCAATAGGGGCAGTGAAAAACTGTTTTTT.